These 10 T cell receptor beta chains were sequenced from one sample in a study of blood T cell repertoires in COVID-19. Data came from immunoSEQ multiplex PCR; TCRdb stores just in-frame clones and leaves some out. The sample includes 90,000 or so clones, approximately 84% seen only once; the top ten take around 25%. The sequencing input was peripheral blood. These receptors were obtained from a man older than 75 with active or convalescent COVID-19.

The rearrangement joins TRBV5-4 to TRBJ1-6; D is possibly TRBD1 (5 bases). Per the germline V gene, CDR1 is SGHNT and CDR2 is YYREEE (reference sequence). This CDR3 is built from 14 residues. The V gene lost 5 bases and the J gene lost 7 bases, with 13 bases spanning the gap. The CDR3, as DNA: TGTGCCAGCAGGATTCAGGGAAACAATTCACCCCTCCACTTT. Protein: CASRIQGNNSPLHF.

This clone was seen more than once but under ten times. Here the CDR3 reads CSAPVGNTIYF. As DNA, the CDR3 is TGCAGTGCGCCAGTGGGAAACACCATATATTTT. This chain connects TRBV20-1 to TRBJ1-3, with D unclear. V lost 6 bases, J lost 4 bases, and 7 bases lay in between. This CDR3 contains 11 residues. Germline V gene data show CDR1 as DFQATT and CDR2 as SNEGSKA (reference sequence).

This clone has only a few counts. The chain uses TRBV13 and TRBJ1-3; D perhaps matches TRBD1 (5 bases). CDR3 size: 18 residues. The germline gives CDR1 PRHDT, CDR2 FYEKMQ (reference sequence). V lost 5 bases, J lost 0 bases, and 20 bases lay in between. CDR3 nucleotides: TGTGCCAGCAGCCCACGGGGGGAAGCGACGGCCTCTGGAAACACCATATATTTT. This encodes CASSPRGEATASGNTIYF.

The V and J genes are TRBV6-2 or TRBV6-3 and TRBJ2-5, with TRBD1 matching over 7 bases. V was clipped by 0 bases and J by 2 bases; unmatched bases: 6. The CDR3 is 16 amino acids. Germline assignment: CDR1 MNHEY and CDR2 SVGEGT. The CDR3 here is CASSYSGGRGQETQYF. As DNA, the CDR3 is TGTGCCAGCAGTTACTCGGGCGGCAGGGGGCAAGAGACCCAGTACTTC.

The chain joins TRBV28 to TRBJ2-7, with D perhaps matching TRBD1 (5 bases). This CDR3 spans 11 amino acids. Germline V CDR1 and CDR2: MDHEN, SYDVKM. Trimming removed 5 bases at V and 9 bases at J, with 11 bases between. CDR3 residues: CASSTQARQYF. The DNA of the CDR3 is TGTGCCAGCAGTACACAGGCCCGGCAGTACTTC.

The rearrangement links TRBV7-8 to TRBJ1-6, with TRBD1 matching over 12 bases. Germline CDR1 is SGHVS and CDR2 is FQNEAQ. The CDR3 is 16 amino acids. J was trimmed by 6 bases and V by 5 bases; bases with no gene match: 5. CDR3: CASSRGQGAGNSPLHF. The CDR3 DNA reads TGTGCCAGCAGCCGGGGACAGGGGGCCGGTAATTCACCCCTCCACTTT.

V is TRBV19 and J is TRBJ2-2; no definite D call. Between the trimmed V and J ends, which lost 9 bases and 7 bases, there was a span of 12 bases. The CDR3 length is 12 residues. Germline loops: CDR1 LNHDA, CDR2 SQIVND (reference sequence). The CDR3 region is CASRAFLGELFF. The CDR3 DNA reads TGTGCCAGCCGAGCGTTTCTCGGGGAGCTGTTTTTT.

This clone was counted between two and nine times. The rearrangement uses TRBV25-1 and TRBJ2-7; TRBD2 might be the D (5 bases). Germline V gives CDR1 MGHDK, CDR2 SYGVNS. V was cut by 1 base and J by 2 bases, with 9 bases left in between. This CDR3 has 14 residues. As DNA, the CDR3 is TGTGCCAGCAGTGAATCTGAGGGCCCCTACGAGCAGTACTTC. Amino acids: CASSESEGPYEQYF.

This chain connects TRBV9 to TRBJ2-2, with 9 bases identical to TRBD1. The trim removed 3 bases at V and 4 bases at J, leaving 7 bases unmatched. The CDR3 contains 16 residues. In germline, CDR1 is SGDLS, CDR2 YYNGEE. The CDR3 DNA reads TGTGCCAGCAGCGGATGGACAGGGGCCCGCACCGGGGAGCTGTTTTTT. It specifies CASSGWTGARTGELFF.

The chain joins TRBV10-3 to TRBJ1-1, with a tentative D call TRBD1 (5 bases). The germline V gene has CDR1 ENHRY and CDR2 SYGVKD. The CDR3 has 13 residues. Trimming pared 6 bases from V and 1 base from J, leaving 9 bases between. CDR3 DNA sequence: TGTGCCATCAGCGACAGACAGAACACTGAAGCTTTCTTT. Translation: CAISDRQNTEAFF.